These 14 T cell receptor beta chains were sequenced from one sample in a study of identical twins. TCRdb reprocessed the 5' RACE reads with MiXCR, giving one entry per CDR3 protein. The sample holds some 330,000 distinct CDR3 sequences, roughly 9% seen once. The sequencing input was naive T cells sorted from blood. These receptors all stem from a woman between 50 and 59 years old in good health.

The V and J genes are TRBV4-1 and TRBJ1-5, with no clear D. V was shortened by 6 bases and J by 2 bases, with 14 bases between the two germline ends. The germline gives CDR1 MGHRA, CDR2 YSYEKL. This CDR3 contains 15 residues. In DNA form, the CDR3 reads TGCGCCAGCAGAAATATAGGGTCTGGCAATCAGCCCCAGCATTTT. Residues: CASRNIGSGNQPQHF.

V is TRBV6-2 or TRBV6-3 and J is TRBJ1-4, with D unclear. The V gene's germline CDR1 is MNHEY and CDR2 SVGEGT. The CDR3 has 13 residues. V was trimmed by 5 bases and J by 4 bases, leaving 8 bases between them. The CDR3 DNA reads as TGTGCCAGCAGTCCCGGGGATAATGAAAAACTGTTTTTT. It encodes CASSPGDNEKLFF.

This clonotype was picked up many times. As DNA, the CDR3 is TGCGCCAGCAGCCAGCGGGACTCCAATGAGCAGTTCTTC. Translating gives CASSQRDSNEQFF. V and J are TRBV4-1 and TRBJ2-1; D may be TRBD2 (6 bases). The CDR3 consists of 13 residues. The V gene's germline CDR1 is MGHRA and CDR2 YSYEKL. The V end lost 3 bases, the J end lost 6 bases, and 9 bases lay between the germline ends.

This clonotype was observed a few times. The genes are TRBV5-1 and TRBJ1-5; 9 nucleotides agree with TRBD1. CDR1 is SGHRS and CDR2 is YFSETQ in the germline V gene. V was pared by 4 bases and J by 4 bases, with 6 bases of the junction left unmatched. The CDR3 runs to 15 residues. Here the CDR3 reads CASSLGQGQNQPQHF. The CDR3 nucleotides read TGCGCCAGCAGCCTCGGACAGGGGCAAAATCAGCCCCAGCATTTT.

The sample holds many counts of this clonotype. The CDR3 reads CASSLQPDYNEQFF. As DNA, the CDR3 is TGCGCCAGCAGCTTGCAGCCGGACTACAATGAGCAGTTCTTC. The gene calls are TRBV5-1 and TRBJ2-1; D remains unclear. V gave up 1 base and J gave up 3 bases, with 8 bases separating them. CDR1 SGHRS and CDR2 YFSETQ come from the germline V gene. This CDR3 has 14 residues.

This clonotype was counted at least ten times. This chain uses TRBV5-1 with TRBJ1-5; no firm D call. V gave up 0 bases and J gave up 9 bases, with 19 bases separating them. Germline loops: CDR1 SGHRS, CDR2 YFSETQ. The CDR3 covers 16 residues. The CDR3 spells CASSLGPSVPGRPQHF. For the CDR3, the DNA is TGCGCCAGCAGCTTGGGCCCTTCTGTTCCGGGTCGGCCCCAGCATTTT.

V is TRBV4-1 and J is TRBJ1-1; TRBD1 might be the D (5 bases). The CDR3 is made up of 14 amino acids. Trimming took 7 bases from V and 0 from J, leaving 12 bases between them. CDR1 and CDR2 from the germline V gene are MGHRA and YSYEKL. The CDR3 nucleotides read TGCGCCAGCACCCTACAGGTACTGAACACTGAAGCTTTCTTT. Translation gives CASTLQVLNTEAFF.

This clonotype appeared a few times. The J gene is TRBJ2-7, the V gene TRBV7-3; the D call may be TRBD1 or TRBD2 (5 bases each). The CDR3 is made up of 13 amino acids. CDR1 and CDR2 (germline): SGHTA, FQGTGA. V was trimmed by 3 bases and J by 5 bases, leaving 11 bases between them. The CDR3, as DNA: TGTGCCAGCAGCTTGCCAGGGACCCACGAGCAGTACTTC. This encodes CASSLPGTHEQYF.

This clonotype was seen a handful of times. The chain combines TRBV10-2 with TRBJ2-1, with TRBD2 identical over 10 bases. The germline gives CDR1 WSHSY, CDR2 SAAADI. V was clipped by 3 bases and J by 1 base; unmatched bases: 12. CDR3 size: 19 residues. The CDR3 loop reads CASSDPGSSSGSSYNEQFF. CDR3 DNA sequence: TGCGCCAGCAGTGACCCTGGATCCTCTAGCGGGAGTTCCTACAATGAGCAGTTCTTC.

The gene calls are TRBV20-1 and TRBJ1-5; 11 bases match TRBD1. Germline trimming cut 5 bases from V and 2 bases from J; bases unmatched to any gene: 5. The CDR3 is 15 amino acids. Germline lookup yields CDR1 DFQATT and CDR2 SNEGSKA (reference sequence). CDR3 amino acids: CSAGQGAGGNQPQHF. The DNA for the CDR3 is TGCAGTGCTGGACAGGGGGCCGGGGGCAATCAGCCCCAGCATTTT.

This clonotype was detected ten times or more. The rearrangement joins TRBV29-1 to TRBJ1-1; 7 bases are a match to TRBD1. Germline values: CDR1 SQVTM, CDR2 ANQGSEA. The CDR3 has 16 residues. The V and J ends lost 5 bases and 0 bases, in that order; junction bases with no gene match: 12. The CDR3 DNA reads as TGCAGCGTTCTCAGCCCGGGACAGACCATGAACACTGAAGCTTTCTTT. Translating it yields CSVLSPGQTMNTEAFF.

The chain carries TRBV12-3 or TRBV12-4 and TRBJ2-7; a possible D gene is TRBD2 (5 bases). This CDR3 comprises 14 residues. V shed 4 bases and J shed 6 bases, with 16 bases lying between them. The CDR3 sequence: CASSSGSLPGEQYV. The CDR3 nucleotides read TGTGCCAGCAGTTCGGGATCTTTACCCGGCGAGCAGTACGTC.

This clonotype has a handful of counts. The chain couples TRBV5-4 to TRBJ2-3; D is possibly TRBD2 (5 bases). The CDR3 is 15 residues long. Germline V CDR1 and CDR2: SGHNT, YYREEE (reference sequence). V dropped 2 bases and J dropped 0 bases, with 10 bases sitting between them. The CDR3 DNA reads TGTGCCAGCAGCTTTCCTGAGGGAAGCACAGATACGCAGTATTTT. Residues: CASSFPEGSTDTQYF.

The genes are TRBV10-3 and TRBJ2-7; TRBD2 agrees at 10 bases. In germline, CDR1 is ENHRY, CDR2 SYGVKD. The CDR3 runs 13 residues. V dropped 9 bases and J dropped 4; count of bases not matched to a gene: 6. DNA of the CDR3: TGTGCCATATCTAGCGGGAGCGGGTACGAGCAGTACGTC. Its protein is CAISSGSGYEQYV.